Only one count was recorded for the clone carrying this TCR beta chain. Here immunoSEQ multiplex PCR was the method, and the copy in TCRdb shows in-frame clones only, minus some. Altogether around 370,000 clones are present, 85% to 90% being singletons, with the ten largest covering 6.5% to 8%. V shed 2 bases and J shed 4 bases, with 14 bases lying between them. The CDR3 contains 15 residues. Germline CDR1 and CDR2: GTSNPN and SVGIG (reference sequence). These data belong to a study of blood T cell repertoires in COVID-19. This sequence joins TRBV30 and TRBJ2-2; D might be TRBD1 (5 bases). Sample: peripheral blood. The source is a man aged 18 to 35 with active or convalescent COVID-19. The CDR3 reads CAWSTPGSGTGELFF. The CDR3 coding sequence is TGTGCCTGGAGTACCCCAGGGTCGGGCACCGGGGAGCTGTTTTTT.